The next 20 T cell receptor beta chains were all read from a single sample in a study of vaccination and CD4 T cells after COVID-19. Stated treatment: approximately nine-day PBMC culture with coronavirus spike peptide pools or control peptides (ViraFEST assay). Their cognate antigens are unknown. An Oncomine TCR Beta short-read assay was used to sequence the DNA from cultured CD4+ T cells. TCRdb re-derived calls from the PCR reads in MiXCR, one entry per CDR3 protein. The table records roughly 20,000 distinct CDR3 sequences, roughly 40% of them present only once. This specimen was CD4+ T cells from blood, cultured in vitro, taken after SARS-CoV-2 vaccination. The receptors here all came from a human donor who had recovered from COVID-19.

V gene TRBV2 combines with J gene TRBJ2-5, with D perhaps matching TRBD2 (6 bases). Germline-derived CDR1 and CDR2 are SNHLY and FYNNEI. V lost 2 bases to trimming and J lost 2 bases, with 9 bases between them. This CDR3 is built from 14 residues. The CDR3 loop reads CASSEIRGQETQYF. The CDR3 region has the DNA TGTGCCAGCAGTGAAATCCGGGGGCAAGAGACCCAGTACTTC.

This clonotype was seen only a few times. The genes are TRBV6-1 and TRBJ1-2, with 8 nucleotides matching TRBD1. The germline gives CDR1 MNHNS, CDR2 SASEGT. J lost 2 bases, V lost 6 bases, and 8 bases had no gene match. The CDR3 spans 15 residues. The DNA of the CDR3 is TGTGCCAGCAGCCAACAGGGGGGATCCAACTATGGCTACACCTTC. Residues: CASSQQGGSNYGYTF.

The rearrangement uses TRBV10-3 and TRBJ1-5, with D unresolved. There are 13 residues in the CDR3. Germline V gene lookup returns CDR1 ENHRY and CDR2 SYGVKD. V dropped 2 bases and J dropped 3 bases, with 5 bases sitting between them. The CDR3 loop is CAISEVLNQPQHF. The DNA of the CDR3 is TGTGCCATCAGTGAGGTTCTCAATCAGCCCCAGCATTTT.

The gene calls are TRBV28 and TRBJ1-1; 9 bases are shared with TRBD1. This CDR3 spans 15 amino acids. The germline V gene has CDR1 MDHEN and CDR2 SYDVKM. V dropped 8 bases and J dropped 4; count of bases not matched to a gene: 11. CDR3 region: CASLTPTGGSTEAFF. The CDR3 nucleotides are TGTGCCAGCCTCACTCCGACAGGGGGGAGCACTGAAGCTTTCTTT.

This clonotype was found once. This chain links TRBV6-1 with TRBJ2-1; 12 bases map to TRBD2. CDR3 length equals 15 residues. The J segment lost 6 bases and the V segment lost 6 bases, leaving 6 bases of the junction unmatched. Germline values: CDR1 MNHNS, CDR2 SASEGT. CDR3 in DNA: TGTGCCAGCAGAACTAGCGGGAGGATCTCCAATGAGCAGTTCTTC. Translating it yields CASRTSGRISNEQFF.

This chain links TRBV2 with TRBJ1-1; D is uncertain. Germline V CDR1 and CDR2: SNHLY, FYNNEI. The CDR3 is 14 residues long. V was pared by 2 bases and J by 1 base, with 8 bases between. CDR3 sequence (DNA): TGTGCCAGCAGTGAAATTGGACCGAACACTGAAGCTTTCTTT. Translated, it gives CASSEIGPNTEAFF.

The rearrangement uses TRBV29-1 and TRBJ2-5; the D is unclear. The CDR3 is made up of 14 amino acids. V was cut by 5 bases and J by 2 bases, with 15 bases left in between. The germline gives CDR1 SQVTM, CDR2 ANQGSEA. CDR3 DNA sequence: TGCAGCGTTCCCGAGGTAACAGAACAAGAGACCCAGTACTTC. Its translation is CSVPEVTEQETQYF. Full variable domain (outside the CDR3, taken from reference TRBV29-1 and TRBJ2-5): SAVISQKPSRDICQRGTSLTIQCQVDSQVTMMFWYRQQPGQSLTLIATANQGSEATYESGFVIDKFPISRPNLTFSTLTVSNMSPEDSSIYLCSVPEVTEQETQYFGPGTRLLVL.

A remark on this clonotype: The conserved final phenylalanine or tryptophan is absent from the CDR3, which likely points to a read error. The DNA is left out, because the CDR3 cannot be placed on it with certainty; the CDR3 is given as TCRdb lists it. This chain uses TRBV7-7 with TRBJ1-2; TRBD1 is taken as the D call from the table, unchecked against the DNA. Germline V gene data show CDR1 as SSHAT and CDR2 as FNYEAQ (reference sequence). Including both end residues, the CDR3 is 16 amino acids long. CDR3 loop: CASSAWTGDFWGWLHL.

This rearrangement joins TRBV19 to TRBJ1-1; 7 nucleotides line up with TRBD1. Germline lookup yields CDR1 LNHDA and CDR2 SQIVND (reference sequence). After removal of 6 bases from V and 3 bases from J, the junction contained 13 bases not matched to a gene. There are 16 residues in the CDR3. In DNA form, the CDR3 reads TGTGCCAGTAGCCCGTTGGCCCGGGACAGCCACACTGAAGCTTTCTTT. The encoded protein is CASSPLARDSHTEAFF.

The gene calls are TRBV20-1 and TRBJ1-6, with D tentatively TRBD1 (5 bases). V was clipped by 0 bases and J by 4 bases, with 10 bases between them. Per the germline V gene, CDR1 is DFQATT and CDR2 is SNEGSKA (reference sequence). The CDR3 consists of 15 residues. CDR3 sequence reads: CSARERQTYNSPLHF. CDR3 coding DNA: TGCAGTGCTAGAGAGAGACAGACGTATAATTCACCCCTCCACTTT.

This clonotype was detected a few times. The V call is TRBV2, the J call TRBJ2-1, with 10 bases lining up with TRBD2. With V trimmed by 6 bases and J by 9 bases, 5 bases remained unmatched. Germline CDR1 SNHLY, CDR2 FYNNEI. The CDR3 length is 13 residues. The CDR3 DNA reads as TGTGCCAGCAGGATTGTAGCGGGGGGTGAGCAGTTCTTC. Amino acids: CASRIVAGGEQFF.

In this sample, this clonotype turned up a few times. The chain uses TRBV11-3 and TRBJ2-5, with D perhaps assigned TRBD1 or TRBD2 (6 bases each). CDR3 size: 15 residues. Germline V lookup: CDR1 SGHNT, CDR2 YENEEA. Trimming removed 7 bases from V and 5 bases from J, with 20 bases in between. In DNA, the CDR3 is TGTGCCAGCACCAAGGGAAGGGGGGCCAGGGAGACCCAGTACTTC. It encodes CASTKGRGARETQYF.

The V gene is TRBV30, the J gene TRBJ1-1; D is perhaps TRBD1 (6 bases). Trimming pared 6 bases from V and 0 bases from J, leaving 11 bases between. The germline CDR1 and CDR2 sequences are GTSNPN and SVGIG (reference sequence). The CDR3 sequence is 13 residues long. The CDR3 bases are TGTGCCTGTAAAGGGACAATGAACACTGAAGCTTTCTTT. Translating gives CACKGTMNTEAFF.

This clonotype was counted only a few times. This chain connects TRBV27 to TRBJ2-7; the D gene could be TRBD1 or TRBD2 (6 bases each). The CDR3 has 15 residues. V lost 7 bases and J 4 bases, leaving 20 bases between the germline ends. The germline CDR1 and CDR2 sequences are MNHEY and SMNVEV (reference sequence). CDR3 loop: CASKMEQGGLYEQYF. The CDR3 DNA sequence: TGTGCCAGCAAGATGGAACAGGGAGGTTTGTACGAGCAGTACTTC.

The chain is built from TRBV7-3 and TRBJ1-1; TRBD1 matches at 9 bases. The CDR3 covers 13 residues. The V segment lost 5 bases and the J segment 4 bases; nucleotides outside the gene matches: 2. The germline V gene has CDR1 SGHTA and CDR2 FQGTGA. CDR3 residues: CASSPTGGTEAFF. The CDR3 nucleotides read TGTGCCAGCAGCCCGACAGGGGGCACTGAAGCTTTCTTT.

This clonotype has only a few counts. The chain employs TRBV10-3 and TRBJ2-7; TRBD2 matches at 7 bases. The CDR3 is 18 residues long. CDR1 ENHRY and CDR2 SYGVKD come from the germline V gene. V was clipped by 0 bases and J by 4 bases; unmatched bases: 15. CDR3: CAISESFLTGGERYEQYF. The DNA for the CDR3 is TGTGCCATCAGTGAGTCGTTCCTAACGGGGGGAGAACGGTACGAGCAGTACTTC.

This chain uses TRBV6-5 with TRBJ1-2; 10 bases line up with TRBD1. The CDR3 runs to 15 residues. Unmatched junction bases numbered 6, after V lost 4 bases and J lost 4 bases. The germline V gene has CDR1 MNHEY and CDR2 SVGAGI. CDR3 DNA sequence: TGTGCCAGCAGTTGGAAGACAGGGGGCGGCTATGGCTACACCTTC. Its translation is CASSWKTGGGYGYTF.

V usage is TRBV10-3 and J usage is TRBJ1-3, with 9 bases lining up with TRBD1. V dropped 4 bases and J dropped 0; count of bases not matched to a gene: 13. The CDR3 contains 19 residues. Germline lookup yields CDR1 ENHRY and CDR2 SYGVKD. The CDR3 DNA sequence: TGTGCCATCAGTGGGACGGCGGGACAGGGAGGGACCTCTGGAAACACCATATATTTT. As protein: CAISGTAGQGGTSGNTIYF.

This chain joins TRBV5-6 and TRBJ2-7; possibly TRBD1 for D (6 bases). The germline gives CDR1 SGHDT, CDR2 YYEEEE. Deletions cut 0 bases from V and 2 bases from J, with 18 bases between. The CDR3 contains 17 residues. CDR3 loop: CASSLGPRGGRPYEQYF. The CDR3 nucleotides read TGTGCCAGCAGCTTGGGACCCAGAGGGGGAAGGCCCTACGAGCAGTACTTC.

J is TRBJ1-6 and V is TRBV12-3 or TRBV12-4; possibly TRBD1 for D (6 bases). CDR3 length equals 14 residues. Trimming cost V 10 bases and J 4 bases, with 14 bases left between them. The CDR3 DNA follows: TGTGCCATCGGGGGGCAGGCGTATAATTCACCCCTCCACTTT. Protein: CAIGGQAYNSPLHF.